This T cell receptor (beta chain) came from a study of cytomegalovirus exposure and HLA in healthy donors. Study findings and constraints: The study assumed roughly uniform donor sequencing depth for presence/absence analyses.

The PCR used 60 Vbeta and 13 Jbeta primers. Only in-frame clones appear in the TCRdb table, and some are missing; sequencing was by immunoSEQ multiplex PCR. Of roughly 180,000 clones in the sample, about 84% were seen once. The CDR3 totals 15 residues. The V segment lost 2 bases and the J segment 2 bases; nucleotides outside the gene matches: 4. Germline-derived CDR1 and CDR2 are KGHSH and LQKENI. A remark on this clone: Its specificity is not known.

This sequence was found in a young man in good health and CMV-seronegative. This rearrangement joins TRBV18 to TRBJ2-3, with 7 bases identical to TRBD1. Sequenced input: PBMCs. CDR3 bases: TGTGCCAGCTCACCAGGGGACAGTACCACAGATACGCAGTATTTT. This encodes CASSPGDSTTDTQYF.